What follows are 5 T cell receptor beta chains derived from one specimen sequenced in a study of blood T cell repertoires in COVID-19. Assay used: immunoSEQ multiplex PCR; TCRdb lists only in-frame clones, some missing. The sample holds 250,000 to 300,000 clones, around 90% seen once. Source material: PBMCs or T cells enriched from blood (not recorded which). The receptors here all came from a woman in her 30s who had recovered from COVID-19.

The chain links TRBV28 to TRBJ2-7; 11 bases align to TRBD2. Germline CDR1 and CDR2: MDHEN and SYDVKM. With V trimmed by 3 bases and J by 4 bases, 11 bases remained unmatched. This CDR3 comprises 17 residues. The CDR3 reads CASSFPSTGTSGYEQYF. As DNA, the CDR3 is TGTGCCAGCAGTTTCCCCTCAACCGGGACTAGCGGTTACGAGCAGTACTTC.

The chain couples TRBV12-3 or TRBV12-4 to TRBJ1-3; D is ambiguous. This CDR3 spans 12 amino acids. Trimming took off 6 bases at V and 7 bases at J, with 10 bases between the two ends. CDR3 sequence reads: CASSPYSNTIYF. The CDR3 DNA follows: TGTGCCAGCAGCCCCTACAGCAACACCATATATTTT.

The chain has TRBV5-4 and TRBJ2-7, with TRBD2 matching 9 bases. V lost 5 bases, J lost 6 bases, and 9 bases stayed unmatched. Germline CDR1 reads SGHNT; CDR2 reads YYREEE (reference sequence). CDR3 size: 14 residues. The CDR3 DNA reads TGTGCCAGCAGGCAGGCGGGGGGGAAGGCCGAGCAGTACTTC. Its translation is CASRQAGGKAEQYF. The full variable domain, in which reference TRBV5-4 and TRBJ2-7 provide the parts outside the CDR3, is ETGVTQSPTHLIKTRGQQVTLRCSSQSGHNTVSWYQQALGQGPQFIFQYYREEENGRGNFPPRFSGLQFPNYSSELNVNALELDDSALYLCASRQAGGKAEQYFGPGTRLTVT.

In DNA, the CDR3 is TGTGCCAGCAGCTTACAACAGGTTGGGCTTACCGGGGAGCTGTTTTTT. This translates into CASSLQQVGLTGELFF. This rearrangement joins TRBV11-3 to TRBJ2-2; TRBD1 is a possible D gene (5 bases). Trimming cost V 2 bases and J 5 bases, with 15 bases left between them. The length of the CDR3 is 16 residues. Germline V gene lookup returns CDR1 SGHNT and CDR2 YENEEA.

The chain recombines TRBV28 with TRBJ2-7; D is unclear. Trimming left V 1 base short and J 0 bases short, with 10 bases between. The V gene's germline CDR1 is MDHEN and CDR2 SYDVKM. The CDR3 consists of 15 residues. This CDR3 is CASSLSDTLSYEQYF. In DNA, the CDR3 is TGTGCCAGCAGTTTATCTGACACCCTCTCCTACGAGCAGTACTTC.